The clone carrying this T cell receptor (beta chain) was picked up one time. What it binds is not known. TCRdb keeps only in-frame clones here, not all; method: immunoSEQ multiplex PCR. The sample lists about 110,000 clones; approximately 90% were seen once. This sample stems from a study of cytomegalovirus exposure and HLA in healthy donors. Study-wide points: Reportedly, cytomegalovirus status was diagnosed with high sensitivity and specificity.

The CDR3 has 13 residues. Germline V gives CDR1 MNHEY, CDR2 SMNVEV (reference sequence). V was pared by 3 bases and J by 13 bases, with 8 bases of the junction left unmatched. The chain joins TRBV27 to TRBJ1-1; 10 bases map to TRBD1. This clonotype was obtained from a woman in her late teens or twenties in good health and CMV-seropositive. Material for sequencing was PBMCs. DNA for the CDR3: TGTGCCAGCAGTTTGGGGGGACAGGGGACGGTTTTCTTT. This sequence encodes CASSLGGQGTVFF.